These T cell receptor beta chains were read from a single sample in a study of response to subunit inactivated influenza vaccine. TCRdb reprocessed the RT-PCR reads with MiXCR, giving one entry per CDR3 protein. The repertoire holds 650,000 or so distinct CDR3 sequences, around 15% seen once, with 7.5% to 8% in the top ten. The material sequenced was PBMCs from blood, taken 14 days before vaccination. All receptors come from a man aged 50-59 years who received an inactivated influenza vaccine. Both conserved end residues are part of each CDR3. The order of the fields is V gene, D gene, clone size, J gene, CDR3 length, CDR3 protein, CDR3 DNA. D genes are given only for firm matches. Part of the rows lack a size; the others show once, few, many or a class for expanded clones.

V: TRBV4-3
D: NA
size: few
J: TRBJ1-2
length: 14
CDR3: CASSQDQGDYGYTF
DNA: TGCGCCAGCAGCCAAGACCAGGGCGACTATGGCTACACCTTC

V: TRBV10-2
D: NA
size: NA
J: TRBJ2-1
length: 13
CDR3: CASRPSGLNEQFF
DNA: TGCGCCAGCAGACCATCGGGGCTAAATGAGCAGTTCTTC

V: TRBV12-3/TRBV12-4
D: TRBD2
size: few
J: TRBJ2-1
length: 15
CDR3: CASSFSPVDGGEQFF
DNA: TGTGCCAGCAGTTTCTCCCCGGTAGACGGGGGGGAGCAGTTCTTC

V: TRBV24-1
D: NA
size: few
J: TRBJ2-3
length: 16
CDR3: CATSDGVARDTDTQYF
DNA: TGTGCCACCAGTGACGGAGTAGCGAGGGACACAGATACGCAGTATTTT

V: TRBV29-1
D: TRBD1
size: NA
J: TRBJ1-2
length: 14
CDR3: CSVGGGQGSYGYTF
DNA: TGCAGCGTTGGGGGAGGACAGGGGAGCTATGGCTACACCTTC

V: TRBV5-1
D: NA
size: many
J: TRBJ2-2
length: 13
CDR3: CASQGQNTGELFF
DNA: TGCGCCAGCCAAGGTCAGAACACCGGGGAGCTGTTTTTT

V: TRBV12-3/TRBV12-4
D: TRBD1
size: NA
J: TRBJ2-7
length: 15
CDR3: CASRLRDRGYYEQYF
DNA: TGTGCCAGCAGACTCCGGGACAGGGGGTACTACGAGCAGTACTTC

V: TRBV11-2
D: TRBD1
size: NA
J: TRBJ2-7
length: 15
CDR3: CASSSWTGGSYEQYF
DNA: TGTGCCAGCAGCTCGTGGACAGGGGGCTCCTACGAGCAGTACTTC

V: TRBV7-8
D: NA
size: many
J: TRBJ2-6
length: 17
CDR3: CASSAVTGISGANVLTF
DNA: TGTGCCAGCAGCGCCGTTACAGGGATCTCTGGGGCCAACGTCCTGACTTTC

V: TRBV4-1
D: NA
size: NA
J: TRBJ2-7
length: 14
CDR3: CASSQEQGYYEQYF
DNA: TGCGCCAGCAGCCAAGAACAGGGATACTACGAGCAGTACTTC

V: TRBV18
D: TRBD1
size: NA
J: TRBJ2-4
length: 17
CDR3: CASSPGQGKLAKNIQYF
DNA: TGTGCCAGCTCTCCGGGACAGGGAAAATTAGCCAAAAACATTCAGTACTTC

V: TRBV20-1
D: TRBD2
size: few
J: TRBJ2-7
length: 12
CDR3: CSAQGRAREQYF
DNA: TGCAGTGCCCAAGGGAGGGCGCGCGAGCAGTACTTC

V: TRBV12-3/TRBV12-4
D: NA
size: NA
J: TRBJ2-1
length: 15
CDR3: CASSSQILSPGEQFF
DNA: TGTGCCAGCAGTTCACAAATTTTGTCACCCGGTGAGCAGTTCTTC

V: TRBV27
D: TRBD1
size: NA
J: TRBJ2-3
length: 16
CDR3: CASSLSRTGWADTQYF
DNA: TGTGCCAGCAGTTTATCTAGGACAGGATGGGCAGATACGCAGTATTTT

V: TRBV20-1
D: NA
size: NA
J: TRBJ2-2
length: 15
CDR3: CSARDGGRNTGELFF
DNA: TGCAGTGCTAGAGATGGGGGACGGAACACCGGGGAGCTGTTTTTT

V: TRBV29-1
D: NA
size: many
J: TRBJ2-1
length: 13
CDR3: CSVSRAPYNEQFF
DNA: TGCAGCGTTTCCAGGGCCCCCTACAATGAGCAGTTCTTC

V: TRBV19
D: TRBD2
size: NA
J: TRBJ2-7
length: 15
CDR3: CASRPTSGYTYEQYF
DNA: TGTGCCAGTAGGCCGACTAGCGGGTATACCTACGAGCAGTACTTC

V: TRBV7-8
D: TRBD2
size: few
J: TRBJ2-1
length: 15
CDR3: CASSLGGRDHREQFF
DNA: TGTGCCAGCAGCTTGGGCGGGAGGGATCATAGAGAGCAGTTCTTC

V: TRBV6-1
D: TRBD1
size: few
J: TRBJ1-1
length: 14
CDR3: CASSTGRQGTEAFF
DNA: TGTGCCAGCAGTACCGGGCGACAGGGCACTGAAGCTTTCTTT

V: TRBV18
D: TRBD1
size: few
J: TRBJ1-5
length: 14
CDR3: CASSPQGAGEPQHF
DNA: TGTGCCAGCTCACCACAGGGGGCGGGAGAGCCCCAGCATTTT

V: TRBV4-3
D: NA
size: many
J: TRBJ1-6
length: 17
CDR3: CASSQDGGWIGNSPLHF
DNA: TGCGCCAGCAGCCAAGATGGGGGGTGGATAGGGAATTCACCCCTCCACTTT

V: TRBV6-2/TRBV6-3
D: TRBD1
size: many
J: TRBJ2-1
length: 16
CDR3: CASSYSIGGLRNEQFF
DNA: TGTGCCAGCAGTTACAGCATAGGGGGCTTACGGAATGAGCAGTTCTTC

V: TRBV6-1
D: TRBD2
size: NA
J: TRBJ2-1
length: 18
CDR3: CASSRTSGGPSSYNEQFF
DNA: TGTGCCAGCAGCCGAACTAGCGGGGGCCCTAGCTCCTACAATGAGCAGTTCTTC

V: TRBV14
D: NA
size: few
J: TRBJ2-1
length: 13
CDR3: CASSQVGASQQFF
DNA: TGTGCCAGCAGCCAAGTAGGAGCATCCCAGCAGTTCTTC

V: TRBV28
D: NA
size: many
J: TRBJ2-6
length: 15
CDR3: CASSWRGSGANVLTF
DNA: TGTGCCAGCAGTTGGAGGGGTTCTGGGGCCAACGTCCTGACTTTC

V: TRBV12-3/TRBV12-4
D: NA
size: NA
J: TRBJ2-7
length: 15
CDR3: CASSRAVGYSYEQYF
DNA: TGTGCCAGCAGCCGAGCGGTTGGGTACTCCTACGAGCAGTACTTC

V: TRBV4-1
D: TRBD1
size: NA
J: TRBJ1-2
length: 16
CDR3: CASSSRDRGLDYGYTF
DNA: TGCGCCAGCAGTTCACGGGACAGGGGTTTGGACTATGGCTACACCTTC

V: TRBV7-3
D: NA
size: NA
J: TRBJ2-6
length: 14
CDR3: CASSLFSGANVLTF
DNA: TGTGCCAGCAGCTTGTTCTCTGGGGCCAACGTCCTGACTTTC

V: TRBV12-3/TRBV12-4
D: NA
size: many
J: TRBJ2-7
length: 15
CDR3: CASSTSFVNSYEQYF
DNA: NA

V: TRBV20-1
D: NA
size: many
J: TRBJ1-4
length: 12
CDR3: CSAMGRNEKLFF
DNA: TGCAGTGCTATGGGCCGTAATGAAAAACTGTTTTTT

V: TRBV7-2
D: NA
size: few
J: TRBJ2-6
length: 13
CDR3: CASSPRRANVLTF
DNA: TGTGCCAGCAGCCCCCGTAGGGCCAACGTCCTGACTTTC

V: TRBV18
D: NA
size: NA
J: TRBJ1-2
length: 15
CDR3: CASSPPTSRGNGYTF
DNA: TGTGCCAGCTCACCACCCACATCCAGGGGCAATGGCTACACCTTC

V: TRBV4-1
D: NA
size: few
J: TRBJ2-3
length: 14
CDR3: CASSQESSTDTQYF
DNA: TGCGCCAGCAGCCAAGAAAGTAGCACAGATACGCAGTATTTT

V: TRBV28
D: NA
size: many
J: TRBJ1-3
length: 13
CDR3: CASSLIPGNTIYF
DNA: TGTGCCAGCAGTCTAATCCCCGGAAACACCATATATTTT

V: TRBV10-3
D: NA
size: few
J: TRBJ2-7
length: 16
CDR3: CAISESGATGIYEQYF
DNA: TGTGCCATCAGTGAGTCGGGCGCCACAGGGATCTACGAGCAGTACTTC

V: TRBV11-2
D: TRBD2
size: NA
J: TRBJ2-2
length: 16
CDR3: CASSATSGGGGGELFF
DNA: TGTGCCAGCAGCGCCACTAGCGGGGGAGGCGGCGGGGAGCTGTTTTTT

V: TRBV3-1
D: NA
size: many
J: TRBJ2-7
length: 17
CDR3: CASSQDNQGLGKYEQYF
DNA: TGTGCCAGCAGCCAAGATAATCAGGGACTGGGAAAGTACGAGCAGTACTTC

V: TRBV20-1
D: NA
size: NA
J: TRBJ2-7
length: 12
CDR3: CSATQAAYEQYF
DNA: TGCAGTGCTACCCAGGCAGCCTACGAGCAGTACTTC

V: TRBV5-1
D: TRBD2
size: few
J: TRBJ2-1
length: 16
CDR3: CASRRSSGSSYNEQFF
DNA: TGCGCCAGCAGACGTTCTAGCGGAAGCTCCTACAATGAGCAGTTCTTC

V: TRBV29-1
D: NA
size: few
J: TRBJ1-1
length: 13
CDR3: CSVVYGAGTEAFF
DNA: TGCAGCGTTGTTTACGGAGCGGGAACTGAAGCTTTCTTT

V: TRBV7-8
D: TRBD1
size: many
J: TRBJ1-1
length: 13
CDR3: CASSSRGHAEAFF
DNA: TGTGCCAGCAGCAGCAGGGGGCACGCTGAAGCTTTCTTT

V: TRBV7-8
D: TRBD2
size: many
J: TRBJ2-2
length: 19
CDR3: CASSFLAGAQVLNTGELFF
DNA: TGTGCCAGCAGCTTTCTAGCGGGGGCCCAGGTTTTAAACACCGGGGAGCTGTTTTTT

V: TRBV2
D: NA
size: many
J: TRBJ2-5
length: 15
CDR3: CASKLSLGGQETQYF
DNA: TGTGCCAGCAAGCTCTCCTTAGGGGGCCAAGAGACCCAGTACTTC

V: TRBV4-2
D: NA
size: few
J: TRBJ2-2
length: 14
CDR3: CASSQYPGAGELFF
DNA: TGTGCCAGCAGCCAATATCCAGGGGCCGGGGAGCTGTTTTTT

V: TRBV5-5
D: NA
size: many
J: TRBJ1-5
length: 13
CDR3: CASSLLSNQPQHF
DNA: TGTGCCAGCAGCTTGTTGAGCAATCAGCCCCAGCATTTT

V: TRBV12-3/TRBV12-4
D: TRBD1
size: NA
J: TRBJ1-4
length: 15
CDR3: CASSRDRGRGEKLFF
DNA: TGTGCCAGCAGCCGGGACAGGGGGCGAGGTGAAAAACTGTTTTTT

V: TRBV7-2
D: TRBD2
size: NA
J: TRBJ2-3
length: 16
CDR3: CASSLHAGGLTDTQYF
DNA: TGTGCCAGCAGCCTACACGCGGGAGGGCTCACAGATACGCAGTATTTT

V: TRBV11-1
D: NA
size: few
J: TRBJ2-1
length: 13
CDR3: CASRGRGRNEQFF
DNA: TGTGCCAGCAGAGGCAGGGGTAGGAATGAGCAGTTCTTC

V: TRBV12-3/TRBV12-4
D: NA
size: NA
J: TRBJ2-5
length: 15
CDR3: CASSLPGPGQETQYF
DNA: TGTGCCAGCAGCCTCCCGGGACCGGGGCAAGAGACCCAGTACTTC

V: TRBV20-1
D: NA
size: NA
J: TRBJ2-2
length: 14
CDR3: CSASGVTNTGELFF
DNA: TGCAGTGCTAGCGGGGTTACGAACACCGGGGAGCTGTTTTTT

V: TRBV25-1
D: NA
size: NA
J: TRBJ1-5
length: 12
CDR3: CASSDPLGPQHF
DNA: TGTGCCAGCAGTGACCCTTTAGGGCCCCAGCATTTT